Given below is one T cell receptor beta chain in context. The sample originates from a study of blood T cell repertoires in COVID-19. The CDR3 covers 15 residues. CDR1 is GTSNPN, CDR2 SVGIG, per germline (reference sequence). With 0 bases removed from V and 0 bases from J, the gap between germline ends came to 11 bases. Profiling relied on immunoSEQ multiplex PCR, and the TCRdb table lists in-frame clones only, not all of them. The sample holds 300,000 to 350,000 clones, 85% to 90% seen once. The sample consisted of peripheral blood. This TCR came from a woman aged 45-65 years with COVID-19, enrolled during active disease. The V gene is TRBV30, the J gene TRBJ1-2; D is perhaps TRBD1 (6 bases). The DNA for the CDR3 is TGTGCCTGGAGTGTACTGTCAGGGGCTAACTATGGCTACACCTTC. As protein: CAWSVLSGANYGYTF.